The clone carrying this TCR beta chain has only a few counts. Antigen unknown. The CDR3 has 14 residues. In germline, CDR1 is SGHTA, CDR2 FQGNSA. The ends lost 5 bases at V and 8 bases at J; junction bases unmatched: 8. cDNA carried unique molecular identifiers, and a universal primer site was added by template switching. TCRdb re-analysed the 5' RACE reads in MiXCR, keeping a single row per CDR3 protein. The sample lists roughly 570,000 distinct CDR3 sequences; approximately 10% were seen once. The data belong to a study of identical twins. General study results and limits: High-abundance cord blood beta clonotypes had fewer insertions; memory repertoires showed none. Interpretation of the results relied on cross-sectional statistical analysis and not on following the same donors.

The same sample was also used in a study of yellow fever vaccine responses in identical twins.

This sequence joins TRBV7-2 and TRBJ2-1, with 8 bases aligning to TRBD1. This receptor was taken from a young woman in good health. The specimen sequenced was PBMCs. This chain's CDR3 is CASSPRQGSDEQFF. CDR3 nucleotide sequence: TGTGCCAGCAGCCCAAGACAGGGGAGCGATGAGCAGTTCTTC.